These 29 T cell receptor beta chains originate from one sample sequenced in a study of identical twins. Each CDR3 protein is one row after TCRdb ran MiXCR on the 5' RACE reads. The sample yields 400,000 to 550,000 distinct CDR3 sequences, 20% to 25% seen once. These data were also reused for a study on T cells expressing NK-cell markers.

The sample taken for sequencing was CD4+ T cells sorted from blood. Receptors originate from a woman under 30 in good health.

V is TRBV5-1 and J is TRBJ2-1, with D perhaps matching TRBD2 (6 bases). Germline values: CDR1 SGHRS, CDR2 YFSETQ. The CDR3 runs 17 residues. With 1 base removed from V and 2 bases from J, the gap between germline ends came to 16 bases. The CDR3 DNA is TGCGCCAGCAGCTTGAAAGGGGAGGCCGACACCTACAATGAGCAGTTCTTC. Encoded protein: CASSLKGEADTYNEQFF.

The gene calls are TRBV29-1 and TRBJ1-2, with unresolved D. The CDR3 totals 11 residues. V was trimmed by 4 bases and J by 6 bases, leaving 9 bases between them. Germline V gene sequence: CDR1 SQVTM, CDR2 ANQGSEA. CDR3 coding DNA: TGCAGCGTTGCCCTAGGAAATGGCTACACCTTC. This gives the protein CSVALGNGYTF.

The CDR3: CASSPGDYFELSLFNEQFF. Written as DNA, the CDR3 is TGTGCCAGCTCACCCGGCGACTACTTCGAACTCAGTCTCTTTAATGAGCAGTTCTTC. The rearrangement joins TRBV18 to TRBJ2-1; TRBD2 might be the D (5 bases). V lost 3 bases to trimming and J lost 7 bases, with 28 bases between them. The CDR3 loop spans 19 amino acids. Per the germline V gene, CDR1 is KGHSH and CDR2 is LQKENI.

This clonotype turned up a few times. This sequence joins TRBV25-1 and TRBJ1-5; D is undetermined. The length of the CDR3 is 14 residues. Germline V gene data show CDR1 as MGHDK and CDR2 as SYGVNS. Trimming removed 5 bases from V and 5 bases from J, with 13 bases in between. The DNA for the CDR3 is TGTGCCAGCAGTCCACCGTTGGGAGATCAGCCCCAGCATTTT. This sequence encodes CASSPPLGDQPQHF. The whole variable domain, filled in from reference TRBV25-1 and TRBJ1-5, reads EADIYQTPRYLVIGTGKKITLECSQTMGHDKMYWYQQDPGMELHLIHYSYGVNSTEKGDLSSESTVSRIRTEHFPLTLESARPSHTSQYLCASSPPLGDQPQHFGDGTRLSIL.

This clonotype appeared a few times. This chain joins TRBV15 and TRBJ1-4; D is unresolved. CDR1 is LNHNV and CDR2 is YYDKDF in the germline V gene (reference sequence). The CDR3 has 14 residues. V dropped 7 bases and J dropped 8 bases, with 17 bases sitting between them. The CDR3 sequence: CATTPGKKAEKLFF. The DNA of the CDR3 is TGTGCCACCACCCCGGGGAAAAAGGCGGAAAAACTGTTTTTT.

V usage is TRBV28 and J usage is TRBJ2-7; 10 bases agree with TRBD1. Per germline, CDR1 MDHEN and CDR2 SYDVKM. Germline trimming cut 4 bases from V and 5 bases from J; bases unmatched to any gene: 8. The CDR3 consists of 15 residues. The CDR3, as DNA: TGTGCCAGCAGTTCCCCGGGACAGGGGTTACACGAGCAGTACTTC. The encoded protein is CASSSPGQGLHEQYF.

The chain uses TRBV29-1 and TRBJ2-3, with 7 bases aligning to TRBD1. With 5 bases clipped from V and 3 bases from J, the junction kept 11 bases outside the gene matches. Looked up from germline, CDR1 is SQVTM and CDR2 is ANQGSEA. The CDR3 consists of 15 residues. CDR3: CSVSPTQGSTDTQYF. For the CDR3, the DNA is TGCAGCGTTTCCCCAACACAGGGGTCGACAGATACGCAGTATTTT.

V is TRBV12-3 or TRBV12-4 and J is TRBJ2-7; no reliable D call. The CDR3 runs 12 residues. CDR3 bases: TGTGCAATCCGGGTGAACTCCTACGAGCAGTACTTC. It codes for CAIRVNSYEQYF.

Written as DNA, the CDR3 is TGCGCCAGCAGCTTGGAAGCCTTTGGAACTGAAGCTTTCTTT. It encodes CASSLEAFGTEAFF. The chain couples TRBV5-1 to TRBJ1-1; D remains ambiguous. This CDR3 has 14 residues. Trimming took off 0 bases at V and 5 bases at J, with 11 bases between the two ends. Germline V CDR1 and CDR2: SGHRS, YFSETQ.

The gene calls are TRBV7-8 and TRBJ2-1; tentatively, D is TRBD2 (6 bases). V lost 6 bases to trimming and J lost 0 bases, with 12 bases between them. The germline gives CDR1 SGHVS, CDR2 FQNEAQ. The CDR3 is 15 residues long. CDR3 bases: TGTGCCAGCAGAGATGTGGGGGGCTCCTACAATGAGCAGTTCTTC. Residues: CASRDVGGSYNEQFF.

J is TRBJ2-5 and V is TRBV7-9, with 10 positions matching TRBD1. The CDR3 has 16 residues. Trimming at V came to 0 bases and at J to 2 bases, leaving 3 bases not matched to a gene. CDR1 and CDR2 from the germline V gene are SEHNR and FQNEAQ (reference sequence). CDR3 sequence reads: CASSLALGQGQETQYF. As DNA, the CDR3 is TGTGCCAGCAGCTTAGCGCTGGGACAGGGGCAAGAGACCCAGTACTTC.

J is TRBJ2-4 and V is TRBV6-1, with a possible D match to TRBD1 (5 bases). With 6 bases removed from V and 9 bases from J, the gap between germline ends came to 15 bases. The germline gives CDR1 MNHNS, CDR2 SASEGT. The CDR3 has 13 amino acids. CDR3 amino acids: CASSMGTGAIQYF. Written as DNA, the CDR3 is TGTGCCAGCAGCATGGGAACAGGAGCCATTCAGTACTTC.

This clonotype appeared a few times. The chain uses TRBV6-6 and TRBJ2-3, with D possibly matching TRBD2 (6 bases). Per germline, CDR1 MNHNY and CDR2 SVGAGI (reference sequence). The CDR3 covers 13 residues. Trimming cost V 6 bases and J 2 bases, with 9 bases left between them. The CDR3 DNA is TGTGCCAGCAGGGGCGGGAACACAGATACGCAGTATTTT. Translation: CASRGGNTDTQYF.

This clonotype came up once. The rearrangement links TRBV12-3 or TRBV12-4 to TRBJ2-3; 7 nucleotides line up with TRBD2. With 6 bases clipped from V and 5 bases from J, the junction kept 8 bases outside the gene matches. This CDR3 is 14 amino acids long. The CDR3 nucleotides are TGTGCCAGCAGGGACCGGGACTACAGAGATACGCAGTATTTT. It codes for CASRDRDYRDTQYF.

There are many counts of this clonotype. The chain carries TRBV6-1 and TRBJ1-5; 7 nucleotides match TRBD1. The V segment lost 6 bases and the J segment 4 bases; nucleotides outside the gene matches: 9. Germline V CDR1 and CDR2: MNHNS, SASEGT. The CDR3 consists of 15 residues. The CDR3 loop is CASSVALTGNQPQHF. In DNA, the CDR3 is TGTGCCAGCAGCGTAGCTTTGACAGGGAATCAGCCCCAGCATTTT.

This clonotype was picked up a small number of times. The V and J genes are TRBV7-2 and TRBJ2-3; maybe TRBD1 (5 bases). The CDR3 length is 16 residues. Germline CDR1 is SGHTA and CDR2 is FQGNSA. V lost 4 bases and J lost 0, with 14 bases in between. The CDR3 sequence: CASSSGLDFSTDTQYF. In DNA form, the CDR3 reads TGTGCCAGCAGCTCAGGGCTTGACTTCAGCACAGATACGCAGTATTTT.

This clonotype was counted between two and nine times. The chain joins TRBV28 to TRBJ2-7; possible D gene TRBD2, 5 bases. The CDR3 contains 13 residues. CDR1 and CDR2 from the germline V gene are MDHEN and SYDVKM. Trimming pared 10 bases from V and 4 bases from J, leaving 17 bases between. CDR3 bases: TGTGCCACTTTCCAGCCCGGAGGTTACGAGCAGTACTTC. It translates to CATFQPGGYEQYF.

J is TRBJ2-3 and V is TRBV29-1; maybe TRBD1 (7 bases). This CDR3 is 12 amino acids long. V lost 4 bases, J lost 4 bases, and 9 bases lay in between. Germline V CDR1 and CDR2: SQVTM, ANQGSEA. The CDR3 region is CSVGRGADTQYF. DNA of the CDR3: TGCAGCGTTGGCAGGGGGGCAGATACGCAGTATTTT.

The V gene is TRBV18, the J gene TRBJ2-1; a possible D gene is TRBD1 (6 bases). The CDR3 contains 13 residues. V lost 3 bases, J lost 6 bases, and 9 bases lay in between. Looked up from germline, CDR1 is KGHSH and CDR2 is LQKENI. The CDR3 region has the DNA TGTGCCAGCTCACCCCGACAGGCCAATGAGCAGTTCTTC. This translates into CASSPRQANEQFF.

The chain recombines TRBV20-1 with TRBJ2-5; 12 bases are a match to TRBD2. Germline V CDR1 and CDR2: DFQATT, SNEGSKA (reference sequence). The ends lost 6 bases at V and 4 bases at J; junction bases unmatched: 6. The CDR3 has 14 amino acids. CDR3 amino acids: CSAHLAGGRETQYF. Here the CDR3 DNA reads TGCAGTGCGCATCTAGCGGGGGGGCGAGAGACCCAGTACTTC.

This rearrangement joins TRBV4-3 to TRBJ1-2; 7 bases align to TRBD1. Trimming cost V 0 bases and J 1 base; bases outside gene matches: 2. Per germline, CDR1 LGHNA and CDR2 YSLEER. This CDR3 contains 15 residues. This CDR3 reads CASSQERDSNYGYTF. The CDR3 DNA is TGCGCCAGCAGCCAAGAAAGGGACAGTAACTATGGCTACACCTTC.

The chain recombines TRBV10-3 with TRBJ2-7; D possibly matches TRBD1 or TRBD2 (6 bases each). The germline CDR1 and CDR2 sequences are ENHRY and SYGVKD. V lost 2 bases, J lost 6 bases, and 8 bases lay in between. The CDR3 is 12 residues long. The CDR3 coding sequence is TGTGCCATCAGTGAGGGGGGGCCCGAGCAGTACTTC. Its translation: CAISEGGPEQYF.

This chain connects TRBV9 to TRBJ2-1, with 11 bases lining up with TRBD2. CDR3 length: 16 residues. The V gene's germline CDR1 is SGDLS and CDR2 YYNGEE. V shed 4 bases, J shed 6 bases, and the junction held 9 bases outside the gene matches. CDR3 coding DNA: TGTGCCAGCAGCCCAGAGACTAGCGGGATGGCCAATGAGCAGTTCTTC. Translated, it gives CASSPETSGMANEQFF.

This clonotype has just a few counts. The chain carries TRBV12-3 or TRBV12-4 and TRBJ2-7; perhaps TRBD2 as D (6 bases). The CDR3 contains 13 residues. The germline V and J ends were trimmed by 6 bases and 3 bases, with 12 bases remaining between them. The CDR3: CASRRDSNYEQYF. CDR3 sequence (DNA): TGTGCCAGCAGACGGGACTCCAACTACGAGCAGTACTTC.

The chain is built from TRBV7-9 and TRBJ1-4; a weak D match, TRBD1 (6 bases). The CDR3 covers 13 residues. Germline-derived CDR1 and CDR2 are SEHNR and FQNEAQ (reference sequence). Trimming removed 5 bases from V and 5 bases from J, with 9 bases in between. For the CDR3, the DNA is TGTGCCAGCAGCCCGACAGGAAATGAAAAACTGTTTTTT. It specifies CASSPTGNEKLFF. The variable domain in full, completed from reference TRBV7-9 and TRBJ1-4, reads DTGVSQNPRHKITKRGQNVTFRCDPISEHNRLYWYRQTLGQGPEFLTYFQNEAQLEKSRLLSDRFSAERPKGSFSTLEIQRTEQGDSAMYLCASSPTGNEKLFFGSGTQLSVL.

The rearrangement joins TRBV6-2 or TRBV6-3 to TRBJ2-2; 13 nucleotides align to TRBD2. The germline V gene encodes CDR1 MNHEY and CDR2 SVGEGT. This CDR3 has 15 amino acids. V trimming: 2 bases; J trimming: 11 bases; junction bases outside the gene matches: 5. In DNA form, the CDR3 reads TGTGCCAGCAGTTACCTCCGGACTAGCGGGAGAGAGCTGTTTTTT. This gives the protein CASSYLRTSGRELFF.

This clonotype was seen just once. The chain recombines TRBV7-9 with TRBJ2-7, with D maybe TRBD2 (6 bases). CDR3 length equals 15 residues. Trimming took 5 bases from V and 3 from J, leaving 17 bases between them. In germline, CDR1 is SEHNR, CDR2 FQNEAQ (reference sequence). In DNA form, the CDR3 reads TGTGCCAGCAGCGCGGGGCCTCAGCCCAACTACGAGCAGTACTTC. Amino acid sequence: CASSAGPQPNYEQYF.

This chain joins TRBV2 and TRBJ2-5; TRBD1 is a possible D gene (5 bases). Trimming shortened V by 1 base and J by 2 bases, and 17 bases separated the two germline ends. This CDR3 spans 17 amino acids. Looked up from germline, CDR1 is SNHLY and CDR2 is FYNNEI. This CDR3 reads CASSEGRWGYAQETQYF. The CDR3 nucleotides are TGTGCCAGCAGTGAAGGAAGGTGGGGCTACGCTCAAGAGACCCAGTACTTC.

This clonotype was detected only a few times. The rearrangement uses TRBV15 and TRBJ2-7; TRBD2 aligns across 8 bases. This CDR3 contains 15 residues. V was pared by 2 bases and J by 6 bases, with 9 bases of the junction left unmatched. Germline V gene lookup returns CDR1 LNHNV and CDR2 YYDKDF (reference sequence). The CDR3 loop reads CATSRLSGIEGEQYF. The CDR3, as DNA: TGTGCCACCAGCAGACTTAGCGGGATCGAGGGCGAGCAGTACTTC. The variable domain in full, completed from reference TRBV15 and TRBJ2-7, reads DAMVIQNPRYQVTQFGKPVTLSCSQTLNHNVMYWYQQKSSQAPKLLFHYYDKDFNNEADTPDNFQSRRPNTSFCFLDIRSPGLGDTAMYLCATSRLSGIEGEQYFGPGTRLTVT.